This T cell receptor (beta chain) was observed in a study of blood T cell repertoires in COVID-19. It was during active infection that Seattle patients were enrolled and then longitudinally followed. Between the trimmed V and J ends, which lost 7 bases and 1 base, there was a span of 14 bases. This CDR3 has 15 residues. Germline assignment: CDR1 LNHDA and CDR2 SQIVND (reference sequence). Per the authors' pipeline: Amplifying reference gene primers gave estimates of nucleated cell counts. Clones were read by immunoSEQ multiplex PCR, and TCRdb kept only the in-frame ones, dropping some. V and J calls and clone size are those listed in that table; D and trimming were worked out from the DNA. The table lists some 70,000 clones, 88% of them singletons.

The chain employs TRBV19 and TRBJ1-5; D is perhaps TRBD1 (6 bases). This receptor was obtained from a woman in her sixties or seventies with COVID-19, enrolled during active disease. The sample comprised peripheral blood. CDR3 amino acids: CASMGRQASNQPQHF. The CDR3, as DNA: TGTGCCAGTATGGGGAGACAGGCCAGCAATCAGCCCCAGCATTTT.